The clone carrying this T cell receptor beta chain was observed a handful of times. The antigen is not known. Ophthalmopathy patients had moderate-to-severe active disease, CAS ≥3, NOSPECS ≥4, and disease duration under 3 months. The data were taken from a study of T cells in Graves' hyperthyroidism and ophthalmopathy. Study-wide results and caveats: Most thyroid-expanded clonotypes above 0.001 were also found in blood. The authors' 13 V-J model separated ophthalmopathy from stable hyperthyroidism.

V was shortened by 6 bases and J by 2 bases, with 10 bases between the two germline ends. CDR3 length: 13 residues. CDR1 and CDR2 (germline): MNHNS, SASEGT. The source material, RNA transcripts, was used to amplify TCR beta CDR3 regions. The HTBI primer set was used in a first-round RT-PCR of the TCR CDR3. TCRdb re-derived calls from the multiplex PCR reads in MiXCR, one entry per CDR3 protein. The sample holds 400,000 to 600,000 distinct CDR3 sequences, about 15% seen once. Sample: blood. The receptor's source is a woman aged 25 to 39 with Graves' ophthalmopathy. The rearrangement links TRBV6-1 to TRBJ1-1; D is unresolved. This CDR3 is CASRLFYNTEAFF. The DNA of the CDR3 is TGTGCCAGCAGACTCTTCTACAACACTGAAGCTTTCTTT.